One T cell receptor beta chain is described in this entry. This specimen comes from a study of human T cells and chemical hapten exposure. TCRdb re-analysed the RACE reads in MiXCR, keeping a single row per CDR3 protein. The sample shows some 250,000 distinct CDR3 sequences, roughly 8% of them seen only once. The CDR3 length is 15 residues. V trimming: 4 bases; J trimming: 5 bases; junction bases outside the gene matches: 6. Time point indicated: pre-sensitization, week 0. Regarding treatment: therapeutic diphenylcyclopropenone sensitization with weekly scalp DPC. This chain joins TRBV12-3 or TRBV12-4 and TRBJ2-7; the match to TRBD1 covers 12 bases. This receptor was obtained from a man between 18 and 29 years old with alopecia areata. Some clones in this sample may be carry-over from other donors' samples. The material was whole blood, obtained in connection with sensitization to the hapten diphenylcyclopropenone (DPC). This CDR3 is CASSSGTGGYDEQYF. In DNA form, the CDR3 reads TGTGCCAGCAGTTCCGGGACAGGGGGCTATGACGAGCAGTACTTC.